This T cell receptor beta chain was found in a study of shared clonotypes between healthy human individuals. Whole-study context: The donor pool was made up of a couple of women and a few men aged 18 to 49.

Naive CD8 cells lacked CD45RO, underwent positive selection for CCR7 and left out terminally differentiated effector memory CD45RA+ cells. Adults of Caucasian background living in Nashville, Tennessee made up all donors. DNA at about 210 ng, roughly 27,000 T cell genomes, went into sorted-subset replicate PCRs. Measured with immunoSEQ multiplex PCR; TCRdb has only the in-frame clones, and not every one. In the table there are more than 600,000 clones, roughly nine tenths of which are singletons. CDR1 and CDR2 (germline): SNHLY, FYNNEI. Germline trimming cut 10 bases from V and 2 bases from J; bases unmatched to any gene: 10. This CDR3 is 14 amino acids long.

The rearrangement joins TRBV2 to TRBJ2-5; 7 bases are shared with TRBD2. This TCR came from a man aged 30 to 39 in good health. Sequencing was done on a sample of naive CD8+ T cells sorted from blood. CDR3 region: CAKSSGDLQETQYF. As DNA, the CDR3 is TGTGCCAAGTCTAGCGGAGACTTACAAGAGACCCAGTACTTC.